This T cell receptor beta chain was recovered during a study of a mutant IDH1 vaccine in newly diagnosed glioma. Overall study: Beginning 4-6 weeks after radiotherapy alone, or with temozolomide cycles, vaccination took place. Treatment recipients were about 62% male and around 40% female, and their mean age was around 40 years.

Stated time point: week 5, during vaccination. Vaccination comprised doses that each held 300 ug of mutant IDH1 20-mer peptide, plus topical imiquimod. TCRdb keeps only in-frame clones here, not all; method: immunoSEQ multiplex PCR. Altogether roughly 39,000 clones are present, 75% to 85% being singletons, with the ten largest covering more than 5%. On this clone itself: Its specificity is not known.

Germline V gives CDR1 LNHDA, CDR2 SQIVND (reference sequence). The CDR3 consists of 14 residues. The V and J ends lost 5 bases and 4 bases respectively, with 12 bases between them. Sequencing was performed on PBMCs, taken from a glioma patient whose treatment included an IDH1 peptide vaccine. The chain couples TRBV19 to TRBJ1-5, with unresolved D. The clonotype comes from a middle-aged man with glioma. CDR3 in DNA: TGTGCCAGTAGTCCCTGGCAGATTAATCAGCCCCAGCATTTT. This encodes CASSPWQINQPQHF.